This T cell receptor beta chain was sequenced during a study of Ad26.COV2.S vaccination and SARS-CoV-2 variants. Notes on the study in general: The TCR-based breadth and depth measures might underestimate overall T cell responses.

On this clone itself: Its antigen is not identified.

Treatment: over 15 received Ad26.COV2.S at low or high dose, single or two shots; about 5 received placebo; per-sample allocation not given. Following the first vaccine or placebo injection, samples were taken on day 63. Sequencing used immunoSEQ multiplex PCR; TCRdb keeps in-frame clones, though not all of them. Here the sample spans approximately 340,000 clones, approximately 81% being singletons. Germline loops: CDR1 SGHDN, CDR2 FVKESK. The V and J ends lost 3 bases and 4 bases, in that order; junction bases with no gene match: 8. This CDR3 has 16 residues. The TCR originated in a person between 18 and 59 years old who received the Ad26.COV2.S COVID-19 vaccine or a placebo. The chain couples TRBV14 to TRBJ1-2; 10 bases align to TRBD1. This material consisted of peripheral blood, taken in a trial of Ad26.COV2.S vaccine versus placebo. Written as DNA, the CDR3 is TGTGCCAGCAGCCATTCCCGGGACAGGGGTAGCTATGGCTACACCTTC. This sequence encodes CASSHSRDRGSYGYTF.